These T cell receptor beta chains were read from a single sample in a study of T cells in Graves' hyperthyroidism and ophthalmopathy. TCRdb re-derived calls from the multiplex PCR reads in MiXCR, one entry per CDR3 protein. The sample holds 600,000 to 750,000 distinct CDR3 sequences, around 16% seen once. Sequencing was done on a sample of blood. These receptors all stem from a man aged 45 to 65 with Graves' hyperthyroidism. CDR3s include the opening cysteine and the closing phenylalanine or tryptophan. D genes are given only for firm matches. Size is stated for part of the rows, as once, few or many counts, or as a class when the clone is expanded.

size	V	D	J	DNA	CDR3
few	TRBV19	TRBD2	TRBJ2-1	TGTGCCAGTAGAGACGTAGCGGGGGGAAACAATGAGCAGTTCTTC	CASRDVAGGNNEQFF
few	TRBV12-3/TRBV12-4	.	TRBJ1-4	TGTGCCAGCAGTTCCGAGCAGGGACCTGAAAAACTGTTTTTT	CASSSEQGPEKLFF
many	TRBV28	.	TRBJ2-1	TGTGCCAGCAATTCCCCATGGGGTAGCCTGGCCTACAATGAGCAGTTCTTC	CASNSPWGSLAYNEQFF
.	TRBV5-4	TRBD2	TRBJ2-1	TGTGCCAGCAGCTTGATGAGCGGGAGGAATGAGCAGTTCTTC	CASSLMSGRNEQFF
.	TRBV7-2	.	TRBJ2-3	TGTGCCAGCAGCCCACTCTCTCGTGGAGATACGCAGTATTTT	CASSPLSRGDTQYF
.	TRBV11-1	TRBD2	TRBJ2-5	TGTGCCAGCAGCTCAATTGATCTAGCGGGAGCTGGGGACCAAGAGACCCAGTACTTC	CASSSIDLAGAGDQETQYF
.	TRBV28	.	TRBJ2-7	TGTGCCAGCACCCTCCGAGGGGAGCAGTACTTC	CASTLRGEQYF
few	TRBV7-3	TRBD2	TRBJ2-1	TGTGCCAGCGCACAGAGCGGGGCCCTAGGAAATGAGCAGTTCTTC	CASAQSGALGNEQFF
many	TRBV12-3/TRBV12-4	.	TRBJ2-4	TGTGCCAGCAGTCCCTTTCTCCTAGCCAAAAACATTCAGTACTTC	CASSPFLLAKNIQYF
.	TRBV7-9	.	TRBJ2-7	TGTGCCAGCAGCTTTGGGGGAGAGGGATACGAGCAGTACTTC	CASSFGGEGYEQYF
.	TRBV10-3	.	TRBJ1-3	TGTGCCATCAGTGAAGGTCCTGGAAACACCATATATTTT	CAISEGPGNTIYF
many	TRBV11-2	TRBD1	TRBJ1-5	TGTGCCAGCAGCGCAGACAGGGACCGCCGGCCCCAGCATTTT	CASSADRDRRPQHF
many	TRBV6-1	TRBD2	TRBJ2-3	TGTGCCAGCAGTGAACTTATGGGACTAGCGGCTAGCACAGATACGCAGTATTTT	CASSELMGLAASTDTQYF
.	TRBV6-2/TRBV6-3	.	TRBJ1-1	TGTGCCAGCAGTTATCCCCAAATAGGGGCCGCCCGTAACACTGAAGCTTTCTTT	CASSYPQIGAARNTEAFF
.	TRBV27	.	TRBJ1-1	TGTGCCGGCAGGCCGGGGGGCGGCACTGAAGCTTTCTTT	CAGRPGGGTEAFF
many	TRBV5-1	.	TRBJ2-7	TGCGCCAGCAGCCTTATCCCAGGGGAAACCTACGAGCAGTACTTC	CASSLIPGETYEQYF
.	TRBV2	.	TRBJ2-7	TGTGCCATTGGGGGGGACAGCCCCTACGAGCAGTACTTC	CAIGGDSPYEQYF
many	TRBV28	.	TRBJ1-5	TGTGCCAGCAGCATACTCCACGGCGGGGATAGCAATCAGCCCCAGCATTTT	CASSILHGGDSNQPQHF
many	TRBV27	.	TRBJ1-1	TGTGCCAGCAGTTTTACCGGGACACCCCTGGGGAACACTGAAGCTTTCTTT	CASSFTGTPLGNTEAFF
few	TRBV5-6	.	TRBJ1-1	TGTGCCAGCAACCAATACTTGAGGTCGGACACTGAAGCTTTCTTT	CASNQYLRSDTEAFF
.	TRBV6-1	TRBD2	TRBJ2-3	TGTGCCAGCAGTGAAAGCCTCTCCAGCGGGATTGTAGATACGCAGTATTTT	CASSESLSSGIVDTQYF
many	TRBV12-3/TRBV12-4	.	TRBJ1-1	TGTGCCAGCAGTTTAATAGGGAACACTGAAGCTTTCTTT	CASSLIGNTEAFF
.	TRBV28	TRBD1	TRBJ2-3	TGTGCCAGCCGCGGACAGGGGGCAACAGATACGCAGTATTTT	CASRGQGATDTQYF
.	TRBV12-3/TRBV12-4	.	TRBJ2-7	TGTGCCAGCAGTTGGGCTGAGGGCTCCTACGAGCAGTACTTC	CASSWAEGSYEQYF